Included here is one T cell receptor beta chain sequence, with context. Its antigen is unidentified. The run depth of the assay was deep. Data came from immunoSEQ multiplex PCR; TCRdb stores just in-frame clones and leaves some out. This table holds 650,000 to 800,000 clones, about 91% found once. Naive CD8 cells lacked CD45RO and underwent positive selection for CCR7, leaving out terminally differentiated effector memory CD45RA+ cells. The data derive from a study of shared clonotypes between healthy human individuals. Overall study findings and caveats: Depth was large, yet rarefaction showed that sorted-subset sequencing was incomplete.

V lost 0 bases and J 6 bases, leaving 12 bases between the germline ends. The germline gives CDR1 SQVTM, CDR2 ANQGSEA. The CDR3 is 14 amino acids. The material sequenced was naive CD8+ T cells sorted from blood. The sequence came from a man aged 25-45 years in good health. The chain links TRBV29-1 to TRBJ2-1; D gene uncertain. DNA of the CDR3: TGCAGCGTTGAAGATCTTAAGGGTTTCAATGAGCAGTTCTTC. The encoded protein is CSVEDLKGFNEQFF.